This T cell receptor (beta chain) emerged from a study of cytomegalovirus exposure and HLA in healthy donors. Overall study findings and caveats: Near-uniform donor sequencing depth was presumed by presence/absence analyses. Some TCR beta chains (about 180 of them) were listed as cytomegalovirus-associated.

Both 60 Vbeta primers and 13 Jbeta primers went into the PCR. The table came from immunoSEQ multiplex PCR; TCRdb's copy has only in-frame clones and leaves some out. The data contain about 83,000 clones, about four fifths of them singletons. Trimming removed 5 bases from V and 2 bases from J; junction bases left unmatched: 12. Germline V gene data show CDR1 as PRHDT and CDR2 as FYEKMQ (reference sequence). The CDR3 length is 16 residues. This clone was picked up one time. The antigen is undetermined. The receptor's source is a woman under 40 in good health and CMV-seronegative. The chain has TRBV13 and TRBJ2-7; the match to TRBD1 covers 7 bases. Sequencing was carried out using PBMCs. The CDR3 DNA reads TGTGCCAGCAGCCCCTCCCCCGGGACAGCCCCCTACGAGCAGTACTTC. It yields the protein CASSPSPGTAPYEQYF.